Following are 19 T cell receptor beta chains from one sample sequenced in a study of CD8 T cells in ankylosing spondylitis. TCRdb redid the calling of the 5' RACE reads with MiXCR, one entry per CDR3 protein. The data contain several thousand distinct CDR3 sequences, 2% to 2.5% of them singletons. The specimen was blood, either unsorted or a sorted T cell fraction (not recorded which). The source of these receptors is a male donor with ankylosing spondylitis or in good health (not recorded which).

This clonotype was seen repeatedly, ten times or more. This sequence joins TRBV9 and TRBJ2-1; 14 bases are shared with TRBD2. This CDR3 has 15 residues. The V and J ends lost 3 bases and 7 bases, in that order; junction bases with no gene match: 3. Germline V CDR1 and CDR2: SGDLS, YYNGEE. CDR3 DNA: TGTGCCAGCAGCGCCCGGACTAGCGGGAGGAATGAGCAGTTCTTC. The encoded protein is CASSARTSGRNEQFF.

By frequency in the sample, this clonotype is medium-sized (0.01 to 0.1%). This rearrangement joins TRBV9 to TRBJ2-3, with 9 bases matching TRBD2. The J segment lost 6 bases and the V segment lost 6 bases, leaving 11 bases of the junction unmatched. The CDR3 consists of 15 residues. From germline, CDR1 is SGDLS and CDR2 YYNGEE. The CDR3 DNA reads TGTGCCAGCACGCCCGCGGGAGGGCCAGGGGATACGCAGTATTTT. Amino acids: CASTPAGGPGDTQYF.

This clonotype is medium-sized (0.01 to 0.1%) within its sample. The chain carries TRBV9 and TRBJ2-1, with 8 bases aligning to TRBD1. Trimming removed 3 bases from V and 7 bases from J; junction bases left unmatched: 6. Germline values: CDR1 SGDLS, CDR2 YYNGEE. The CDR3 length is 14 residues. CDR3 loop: CASSGTGRGNEQFF. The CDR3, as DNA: TGTGCCAGCAGCGGGACAGGGCGTGGTAATGAGCAGTTCTTC.

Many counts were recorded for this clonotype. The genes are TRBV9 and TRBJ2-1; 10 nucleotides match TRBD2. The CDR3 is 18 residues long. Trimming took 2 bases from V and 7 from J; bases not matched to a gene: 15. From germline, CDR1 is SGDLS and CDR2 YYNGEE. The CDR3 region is CASSVGVASGGPLNEQFF. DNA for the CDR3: TGTGCCAGCAGCGTGGGGGTGGCTAGCGGGGGCCCTTTGAATGAGCAGTTCTTC.

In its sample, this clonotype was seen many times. This chain's CDR3 is CASSLDVGSETQYF. The CDR3 DNA reads as TGTGCCAGCAGCCTAGACGTAGGGTCGGAGACCCAGTACTTC. The V call is TRBV9, the J call TRBJ2-5; D is ambiguous. Trimming stripped 4 bases from V and 5 bases from J, with 15 bases between. The V gene's germline CDR1 is SGDLS and CDR2 YYNGEE. The CDR3 has 14 residues.

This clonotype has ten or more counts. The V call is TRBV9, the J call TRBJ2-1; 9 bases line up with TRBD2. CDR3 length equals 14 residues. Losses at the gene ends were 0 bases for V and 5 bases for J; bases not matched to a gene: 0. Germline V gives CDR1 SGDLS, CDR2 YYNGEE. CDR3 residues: CASSVGGRDNEQFF. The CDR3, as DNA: TGTGCCAGCAGCGTAGGCGGGAGGGACAATGAGCAGTTCTTC.

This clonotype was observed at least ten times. Here the CDR3 DNA reads TGTGCCAGCAGCATCCTCCCAAATGAGCAGTTCTTC. Its translation: CASSILPNEQFF. The chain has TRBV9 and TRBJ2-1; D is ambiguous. Trimming left V 4 bases short and J 7 bases short, with 9 bases between. Germline V CDR1 and CDR2: SGDLS, YYNGEE. The CDR3 is 12 amino acids. Variable domain in full (rest from reference TRBV9 and TRBJ2-1): DSGVTQTPKHLITATGQRVTLRCSPRSGDLSVYWYQQSLDQGLQFLIQYYNGEERAKGNILERFSAQQFPDLHSELNLSSLELGDSALYFCASSILPNEQFFGPGTRLTVL.

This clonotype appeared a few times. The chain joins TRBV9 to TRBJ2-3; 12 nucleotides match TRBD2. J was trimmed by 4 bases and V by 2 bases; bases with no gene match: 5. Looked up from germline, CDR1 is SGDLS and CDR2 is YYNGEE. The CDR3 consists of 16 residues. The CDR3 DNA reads TGTGCCAGCAGCGTTCTTACTAGCGGGAGGTCAGATACGCAGTATTTT. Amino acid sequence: CASSVLTSGRSDTQYF.

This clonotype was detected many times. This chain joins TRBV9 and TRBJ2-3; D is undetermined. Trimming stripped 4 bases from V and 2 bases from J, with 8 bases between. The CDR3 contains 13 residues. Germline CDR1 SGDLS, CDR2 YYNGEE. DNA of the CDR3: TGTGCCAGCAGCCTCGACTCCACAGATACGCAGTATTTT. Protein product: CASSLDSTDTQYF.

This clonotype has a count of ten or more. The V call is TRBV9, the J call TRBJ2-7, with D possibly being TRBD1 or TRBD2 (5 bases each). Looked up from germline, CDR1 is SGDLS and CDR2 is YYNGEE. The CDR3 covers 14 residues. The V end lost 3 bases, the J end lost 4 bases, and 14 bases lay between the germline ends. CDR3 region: CASSAGTGLYEQYF. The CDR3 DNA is TGTGCCAGCAGCGCCGGGACGGGGCTTTACGAGCAGTACTTC.

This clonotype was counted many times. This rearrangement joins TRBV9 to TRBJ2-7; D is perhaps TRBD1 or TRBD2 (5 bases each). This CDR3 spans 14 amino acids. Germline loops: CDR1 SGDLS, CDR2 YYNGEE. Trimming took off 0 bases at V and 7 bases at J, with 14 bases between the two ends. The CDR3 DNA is TGTGCCAGCAGCGTAGAAGGGAAAGGGACGGAGCAGTACTTC. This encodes CASSVEGKGTEQYF.

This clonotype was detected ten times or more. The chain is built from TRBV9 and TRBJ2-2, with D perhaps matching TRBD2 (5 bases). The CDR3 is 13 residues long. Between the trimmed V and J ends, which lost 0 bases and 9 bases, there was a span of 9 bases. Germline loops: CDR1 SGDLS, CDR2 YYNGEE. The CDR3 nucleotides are TGTGCCAGCAGCGTAGTTCCGGGGTGGGAGCTGTTTTTT. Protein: CASSVVPGWELFF.

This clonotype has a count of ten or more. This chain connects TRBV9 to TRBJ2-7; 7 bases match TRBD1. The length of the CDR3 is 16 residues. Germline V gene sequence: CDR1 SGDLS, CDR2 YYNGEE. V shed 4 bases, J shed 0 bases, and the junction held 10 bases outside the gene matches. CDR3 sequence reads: CASSPRPGTASYEQYF. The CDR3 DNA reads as TGTGCCAGCAGCCCTCGCCCCGGGACAGCCTCCTACGAGCAGTACTTC.

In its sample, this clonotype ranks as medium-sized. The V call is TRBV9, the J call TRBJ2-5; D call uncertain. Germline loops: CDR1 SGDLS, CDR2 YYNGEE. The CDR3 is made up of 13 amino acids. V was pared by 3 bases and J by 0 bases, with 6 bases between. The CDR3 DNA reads TGTGCCAGCAGCGCCGACAACCAAGAGACCCAGTACTTC. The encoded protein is CASSADNQETQYF.

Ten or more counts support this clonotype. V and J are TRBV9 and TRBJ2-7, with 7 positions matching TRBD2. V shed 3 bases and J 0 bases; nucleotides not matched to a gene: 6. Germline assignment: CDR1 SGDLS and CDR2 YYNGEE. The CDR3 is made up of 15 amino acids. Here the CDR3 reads CASSGRSGVSYEQYF. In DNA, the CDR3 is TGTGCCAGCAGCGGACGAAGCGGGGTCTCCTACGAGCAGTACTTC.

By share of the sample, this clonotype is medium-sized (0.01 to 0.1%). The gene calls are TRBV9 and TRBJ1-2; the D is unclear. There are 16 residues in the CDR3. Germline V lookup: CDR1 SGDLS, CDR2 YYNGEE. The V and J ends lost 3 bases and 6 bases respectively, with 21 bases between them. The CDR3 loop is CASSGGEDPLYDGYTF. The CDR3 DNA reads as TGTGCCAGCAGCGGAGGAGAAGACCCCCTTTATGATGGCTACACCTTC.

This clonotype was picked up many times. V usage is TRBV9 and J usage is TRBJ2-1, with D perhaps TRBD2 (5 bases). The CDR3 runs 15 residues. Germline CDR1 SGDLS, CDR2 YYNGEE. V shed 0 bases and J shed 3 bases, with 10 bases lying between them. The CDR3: CASSVGVTSYNEQFF. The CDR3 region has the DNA TGTGCCAGCAGCGTAGGGGTAACTAGCTACAATGAGCAGTTCTTC.

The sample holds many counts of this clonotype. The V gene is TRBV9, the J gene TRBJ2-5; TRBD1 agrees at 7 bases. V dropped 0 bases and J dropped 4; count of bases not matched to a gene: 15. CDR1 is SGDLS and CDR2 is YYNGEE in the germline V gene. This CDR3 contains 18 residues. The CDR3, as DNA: TGTGCCAGCAGCGTAGGTGTTGGACAGGCGGGCCCTGGAGAGACCCAGTACTTC. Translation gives CASSVGVGQAGPGETQYF.

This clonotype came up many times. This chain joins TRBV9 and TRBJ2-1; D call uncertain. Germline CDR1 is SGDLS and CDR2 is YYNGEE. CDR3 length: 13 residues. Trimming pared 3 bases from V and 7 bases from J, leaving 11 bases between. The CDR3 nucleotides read TGTGCCAGCAGCGGAAGGATCGGGAATGAGCAGTTCTTC. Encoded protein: CASSGRIGNEQFF. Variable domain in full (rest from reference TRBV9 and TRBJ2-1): DSGVTQTPKHLITATGQRVTLRCSPRSGDLSVYWYQQSLDQGLQFLIQYYNGEERAKGNILERFSAQQFPDLHSELNLSSLELGDSALYFCASSGRIGNEQFFGPGTRLTVL.